This T cell receptor beta chain was profiled in a study of T cell changes during pregnancy in multiple sclerosis. Germline V gives CDR1 SGHVS, CDR2 FQNEAQ. This CDR3 spans 15 amino acids. Trimming at V came to 1 base and at J to 6 bases, leaving 4 bases not matched to a gene. Measured with immunoSEQ multiplex PCR; TCRdb has only the in-frame clones, and not every one. The sample yields tens of thousands of clones, 91% seen once. The V call is TRBV7-8, the J call TRBJ1-2; 11 nucleotides agree with TRBD1. This receptor was identified in a female donor in good health, serving as a control in a pregnancy study. Some clones in this sample may be carry-over from other donors' samples. The material sequenced was PBMCs, taken in the first trimester of pregnancy. DNA for the CDR3: TGTGCCAGCAGCTTAGTCCGGGGACAGGGGGATGGCTACACCTTC. Its protein is CASSLVRGQGDGYTF.